This TCR beta chain was identified in a study of identifying expanded T cells in peripheral blood. General study findings and limits: Across healthy donors, higher total template counts meant significantly greater approximately two-week count variance. Differentially abundant clones: approximately 1.3 between replicates, 16.4 at two to three weeks, approximately 19 at four.

Turning to this clone: Antigen specificity is unknown.

Measured with immunoSEQ multiplex PCR; TCRdb has only the in-frame clones, and not every one. Among approximately 100,000 clones listed, around nine tenths were seen once. No infections or other immune events were documented during collection. The CDR3 covers 15 residues. Trimming removed 0 bases from V and 5 bases from J; junction bases left unmatched: 6. The V gene's germline CDR1 is LGHNA and CDR2 YNFKEQ. The source material was blood. The chain combines TRBV4-2 with TRBJ2-5, with 7 bases identical to TRBD2. The sequence came from a person aged 18 to 69 in good health. CDR3 sequence: CASSQDGGRLETQYF. In DNA, the CDR3 is TGTGCCAGCAGCCAAGACGGGGGGAGATTGGAGACCCAGTACTTC.